This section outlines one T cell receptor beta chain sequence together with its context. This clone's antigen is unknown. No base-level quality is on record; no much larger clone is a single base apart. The data were obtained in a study of patients and donors after allogeneic stem cell transplantation (TCRdb year 2020). The method behind the library was RT-PCR. The instrument given in TCRdb is NextSeq 550. In-frame beta chains were kept once TCRdb had trimmed the public reads at Q25 with fastp and called clones with MiXCR. Every distinct CDR3 protein forms one entry, paired with its most common genes and DNA. A total of roughly 250,000 distinct CDR3 sequences appear in this sample, less than 15% of them only once. The ten largest clonotypes hold about 9.9% of the sample. Relative to germline, V is 3 bases shorter and J is 4 bases shorter, with 11 bases between their ends. CDR1 and CDR2, per the germline V gene, are MNHEY and SVGEGT. From its cysteine to its phenylalanine, the CDR3 spans 14 amino acids. Here the CDR3 DNA is all that survives: 42 bases in frame from base 1.

The receptor's source is a human donor who was either an allogeneic HSCT recipient or a stem cell or donor lymphocyte infusion donor (not recorded which). It is not recorded whose cells these are; they may come from a transplant donor. The sequenced sample was blood, either unsorted or a sorted T cell fraction (not recorded which). The sequence links TRBV6-2 or TRBV6-3 to TRBJ2-3, with the D gene not confidently named. CDR3 reads: CASSYDRDADTQYF. The DNA sequence is as follows: TGTGCCAGCAGTTATGATAGGGATGCAGATACGCAGTATTTT.